These T cell receptor beta chains were read from a single sample in a study of blood T cells in healthy people across ages. TCRdb re-analysed the 5' RACE reads in MiXCR, keeping a single row per CDR3 protein. The sample includes around 940,000 distinct CDR3 sequences, just over 50% of them seen just once. The specimen sequenced was blood. The receptors here all came from a woman aged 55-70 years in good health. The CDR3 runs from the conserved cysteine through the conserved F or W. The D gene is left open where the match is weak. A clone size is listed for some rows: how often the clone was seen (once, few, many), or a class if it is expanded.

abundance: few
v_gene: TRBV7-2
j_gene: TRBJ2-2
d_gene: .
CDR3nt: TGTGCCAGCAGCTCATTTCGCGGGGAGCTGTTTTTT
CDR3aa: CASSSFRGELFF

abundance: few
v_gene: TRBV20-1
j_gene: TRBJ2-7
d_gene: TRBD2
CDR3nt: TGCAGTGCTAGGGGGACTAGCGGGCCCAAAAGCTACGAGCAGTACTTC
CDR3aa: CSARGTSGPKSYEQYF

abundance: few
v_gene: TRBV6-6
j_gene: TRBJ2-7
d_gene: .
CDR3nt: TGTGCCAGCAGATCAGCCCGGGGGGCTTCCTACGAGCAGTACTTC
CDR3aa: CASRSARGASYEQYF

abundance: .
v_gene: TRBV7-8
j_gene: TRBJ2-5
d_gene: .
CDR3nt: TGTGCCAGCAGCTGGGGACACAGTCAAGAGACCCAGTACTTC
CDR3aa: CASSWGHSQETQYF

abundance: .
v_gene: TRBV5-6
j_gene: TRBJ2-5
d_gene: .
CDR3nt: TGTGCCAGCAGCGAGCTCGAAGGGCTGGGGGAGACCCAGTACTTC
CDR3aa: CASSELEGLGETQYF

abundance: .
v_gene: TRBV12-3/TRBV12-4
j_gene: TRBJ2-1
d_gene: .
CDR3nt: TGTGCCAGCAAAAGATCTAGTGCCAATGAGCAGTTCTTC
CDR3aa: CASKRSSANEQFF

abundance: .
v_gene: TRBV9
j_gene: TRBJ2-5
d_gene: .
CDR3nt: TGTGCCAGCAGCGTAGGTCCAAGTCAAGGGACCCAGTACTTC
CDR3aa: CASSVGPSQGTQYF

abundance: .
v_gene: TRBV1
j_gene: TRBJ2-7
d_gene: .
CDR3nt: TGCACCAGCAGCCAAAGTCTAGCGGTCTACGAGCAGTACTTC
CDR3aa: CTSSQSLAVYEQYF

abundance: few
v_gene: TRBV7-9
j_gene: TRBJ2-7
d_gene: .
CDR3nt: TGTGCCAGCAGCTTAGTTCCGGAACCCTACGAGCAGTACTTC
CDR3aa: CASSLVPEPYEQYF

abundance: .
v_gene: TRBV7-9
j_gene: TRBJ1-4
d_gene: TRBD1
CDR3nt: TGTGCCAGCAGCCCGTTAGGGGGCATCACCAATGAAAAACTGTTTTTT
CDR3aa: CASSPLGGITNEKLFF

abundance: few
v_gene: TRBV6-6
j_gene: TRBJ1-5
d_gene: .
CDR3nt: TGTGCCAGCAGCCCCCAGGGGTCTAGCAATCAGCCCCAGCATTTT
CDR3aa: CASSPQGSSNQPQHF

abundance: few
v_gene: TRBV4-2
j_gene: TRBJ2-3
d_gene: TRBD1
CDR3nt: TGTGCCAGCAGCCAAGACGGAGGCGACAGGGCGGCAGATACGCAGTATTTT
CDR3aa: CASSQDGGDRAADTQYF

abundance: once
v_gene: TRBV20-1
j_gene: TRBJ2-1
d_gene: TRBD2
CDR3nt: TGCAGTGCTAGAGGACCCTCTAGCGGCTACAATGAGCAGTTCTTC
CDR3aa: CSARGPSSGYNEQFF

abundance: .
v_gene: TRBV10-3
j_gene: TRBJ1-6
d_gene: TRBD1
CDR3nt: TGTGCCATCAGTCAGACAGGGGAAGGTTCACCCCTCCACTTT
CDR3aa: CAISQTGEGSPLHF

abundance: few
v_gene: TRBV2
j_gene: TRBJ1-2
d_gene: TRBD1
CDR3nt: TGTGCCAGCGGCAGGGACAGTCAATCCGATGGCTACACCTTC
CDR3aa: CASGRDSQSDGYTF

abundance: many
v_gene: TRBV20-1
j_gene: TRBJ2-4
d_gene: .
CDR3nt: TGCAGTGCTAGCGCCCACGGCAGCCAAAACATTCAGTACTTC
CDR3aa: CSASAHGSQNIQYF

abundance: .
v_gene: TRBV15
j_gene: TRBJ2-1
d_gene: .
CDR3nt: TGTGCCACCAGCCGGGGGTCGGGACAGAGATCCAACAATGAGCAGTTCTTC
CDR3aa: CATSRGSGQRSNNEQFF

abundance: .
v_gene: TRBV20-1
j_gene: TRBJ2-3
d_gene: TRBD2
CDR3nt: TGCAGCCTGGAACTAGCGGACCACACAGATACGCAGTATTTT
CDR3aa: CSLELADHTDTQYF

abundance: .
v_gene: TRBV2
j_gene: TRBJ2-3
d_gene: .
CDR3nt: TGTGCCAGCAGTACCGTCACGTTGACGACAGATACGCAGTATTTT
CDR3aa: CASSTVTLTTDTQYF

abundance: .
v_gene: TRBV27
j_gene: TRBJ1-2
d_gene: .
CDR3nt: TGTGCCAGCAGTGGGGGGCCGGAAAACTATGGCTACACCTTC
CDR3aa: CASSGGPENYGYTF

abundance: .
v_gene: TRBV29-1
j_gene: TRBJ2-1
d_gene: .
CDR3nt: TGCAGCGTGGCCCAGGGGAGCTCCTACAATGAGCAGTTCTTC
CDR3aa: CSVAQGSSYNEQFF

abundance: .
v_gene: TRBV12-3/TRBV12-4
j_gene: TRBJ2-7
d_gene: TRBD2
CDR3nt: TGTGCCAGCAGTTCACTAGCGGCAATTCCGTACGAGCAGTACTTC
CDR3aa: CASSSLAAIPYEQYF

abundance: .
v_gene: TRBV6-5
j_gene: TRBJ2-7
d_gene: .
CDR3nt: TGTGCCAGCAGCCGAGGACGCTACGAGCAGTACTTC
CDR3aa: CASSRGRYEQYF

abundance: few
v_gene: TRBV6-2/TRBV6-3
j_gene: TRBJ1-2
d_gene: TRBD1
CDR3nt: TGTGCCAGCAGATTCCGGGACAGGGTTGGCTACACCTTC
CDR3aa: CASRFRDRVGYTF

abundance: .
v_gene: TRBV7-2
j_gene: TRBJ2-7
d_gene: TRBD1
CDR3nt: TGTGCCAGCAGCTCAGGACAGGTTTACGAGCAGTACTTC
CDR3aa: CASSSGQVYEQYF

abundance: .
v_gene: TRBV18
j_gene: TRBJ2-4
d_gene: .
CDR3nt: TGTGCCAGCTCACCGAGCGGTCACCTAGCCAAAAACATTCAGTACTTC
CDR3aa: CASSPSGHLAKNIQYF

abundance: .
v_gene: TRBV11-3
j_gene: TRBJ2-7
d_gene: .
CDR3nt: TGTGCCAGCAGCTTAGGCCGTGGGGGGGGCGCGGGCGAGCAGTACTTC
CDR3aa: CASSLGRGGGAGEQYF

abundance: few
v_gene: TRBV7-2
j_gene: TRBJ1-2
d_gene: TRBD1
CDR3nt: TGTGCCAGCAGCTTAGGGACAGGGGGCGCCGACTATGGCTACACCTTC
CDR3aa: CASSLGTGGADYGYTF

abundance: few
v_gene: TRBV2
j_gene: TRBJ1-2
d_gene: TRBD1
CDR3nt: TGTGCCAGCAGTGCACAGGGGGCTGCTAACTATGGCTACACCTTC
CDR3aa: CASSAQGAANYGYTF

abundance: .
v_gene: TRBV25-1
j_gene: TRBJ1-2
d_gene: TRBD1
CDR3nt: TGTGCCAGCAGTGAACAGGGGGCTTTTTATGGCTACACCTTC
CDR3aa: CASSEQGAFYGYTF

abundance: .
v_gene: TRBV7-3
j_gene: TRBJ1-2
d_gene: .
CDR3nt: TGTGCCAGCAGCTTAAGGGCCCAGGACTATGGCTACACCTTC
CDR3aa: CASSLRAQDYGYTF

abundance: .
v_gene: TRBV24-1
j_gene: TRBJ2-1
d_gene: TRBD1
CDR3nt: TGTGCCACCAGAGCCGGGACAGTCATCTCCTACAATGAGCAGTTCTTC
CDR3aa: CATRAGTVISYNEQFF

abundance: .
v_gene: TRBV20-1
j_gene: TRBJ2-6
d_gene: TRBD1
CDR3nt: TGCAGTGCTAGCCCCAGGGGGCCAATTTCTGGGGCCAACGTCCTGACTTTC
CDR3aa: CSASPRGPISGANVLTF

abundance: many
v_gene: TRBV20-1
j_gene: TRBJ2-3
d_gene: .
CDR3nt: TGCAGTGCTGGTGGGACGGGCAGGGATACGCAGTATTTT
CDR3aa: CSAGGTGRDTQYF

abundance: .
v_gene: TRBV4-1
j_gene: TRBJ2-3
d_gene: TRBD1
CDR3nt: TGCGCCAGCAGCCATATTGTCCCGCGGACAGGGGGCACAGATACGCAGTATTTT
CDR3aa: CASSHIVPRTGGTDTQYF

abundance: once
v_gene: TRBV12-3/TRBV12-4
j_gene: TRBJ2-1
d_gene: .
CDR3nt: TGTGCCAGCAGTTCACTTATAGGGCCTCACAATGAGCAGTTCTTC
CDR3aa: CASSSLIGPHNEQFF

abundance: .
v_gene: TRBV12-3/TRBV12-4
j_gene: TRBJ1-5
d_gene: .
CDR3nt: TGTGCCGGCAGTTTAGGTGGGGGTTTCAATCAGCCCCAGCATTTT
CDR3aa: CAGSLGGGFNQPQHF

abundance: .
v_gene: TRBV29-1
j_gene: TRBJ2-5
d_gene: .
CDR3nt: TGCAGCGTTGGTCGGCAGTTGCGCGGTAGTGAGACCCAGTACTTC
CDR3aa: CSVGRQLRGSETQYF

abundance: .
v_gene: TRBV27
j_gene: TRBJ2-7
d_gene: .
CDR3nt: TGTGCCAGCAGTTTAGTCCAGGGTCTCGGCGAGCAGTACTTC
CDR3aa: CASSLVQGLGEQYF

abundance: .
v_gene: TRBV7-9
j_gene: TRBJ2-1
d_gene: .
CDR3nt: TGTGCCAGCAGCTTATCTTTTGCCCCAGGGGGGGATGAGCAGTTCTTC
CDR3aa: CASSLSFAPGGDEQFF

abundance: .
v_gene: TRBV6-1
j_gene: TRBJ1-1
d_gene: .
CDR3nt: TGTGCCAGCATCGTTCGGACGCTCGGAACTGAAGCTTTCTTT
CDR3aa: CASIVRTLGTEAFF

abundance: .
v_gene: TRBV6-6
j_gene: TRBJ2-5
d_gene: .
CDR3nt: TGTGCCAGCAGTTACACTGGGGGGGCTCGTGGAGAGACCCAGTACTTC
CDR3aa: CASSYTGGARGETQYF

abundance: .
v_gene: TRBV15
j_gene: TRBJ1-2
d_gene: .
CDR3nt: TGTGCCACCAGCAGAGCAGGGCAGGGCTATGGCTACACCTTC
CDR3aa: CATSRAGQGYGYTF

abundance: .
v_gene: TRBV20-1
j_gene: TRBJ1-2
d_gene: TRBD1
CDR3nt: TGCAGTGCCGAGGGTGGGACAGCGGGTCGAGGGTATGGCTACACCTTC
CDR3aa: CSAEGGTAGRGYGYTF

abundance: few
v_gene: TRBV27
j_gene: TRBJ2-7
d_gene: .
CDR3nt: TGTGCCAGCAGGATCGCGCCAACCTACGAGCAGTACTTC
CDR3aa: CASRIAPTYEQYF

abundance: .
v_gene: TRBV5-1
j_gene: TRBJ2-7
d_gene: .
CDR3nt: TGCGCCAGCAGCTTAAGGACAGAAGGCTACGAGCAGTACTTC
CDR3aa: CASSLRTEGYEQYF

abundance: .
v_gene: TRBV7-9
j_gene: TRBJ2-5
d_gene: TRBD2
CDR3nt: TGTGCCAGCAGCCCCAGCGGGCTAGCGGGATACAAAGAGACCCAGTACTTC
CDR3aa: CASSPSGLAGYKETQYF

abundance: few
v_gene: TRBV24-1
j_gene: TRBJ1-5
d_gene: TRBD1
CDR3nt: TGTGCCACCAGTGCTTCGACAGGGGACAATCAGCCCCAGCATTTT
CDR3aa: CATSASTGDNQPQHF

abundance: .
v_gene: TRBV20-1
j_gene: TRBJ2-5
d_gene: TRBD1
CDR3nt: TGCAGTGCTAATCGGTGGACAGGGCCAGAAGAGACCCAGTACTTC
CDR3aa: CSANRWTGPEETQYF

abundance: .
v_gene: TRBV20-1
j_gene: TRBJ2-7
d_gene: TRBD1
CDR3nt: TGCAGTACTAGATCCGGACAGGCCTACGAGCAGTACTTC
CDR3aa: CSTRSGQAYEQYF

abundance: few
v_gene: TRBV5-1
j_gene: TRBJ2-7
d_gene: TRBD2
CDR3nt: TGCGCCAGCAGCTTGTTGAGCGGGAGTTTCTACGAGCAGTACTTC
CDR3aa: CASSLLSGSFYEQYF

abundance: .
v_gene: TRBV3-1
j_gene: TRBJ2-3
d_gene: .
CDR3nt: TGTGCCAGCAGCCAAGTGAGCGCGATCACAGATACGCAGTATTTT
CDR3aa: CASSQVSAITDTQYF

abundance: .
v_gene: TRBV20-1
j_gene: TRBJ1-2
d_gene: .
CDR3nt: TGCAGTGCTAGAGAGAGCTCGGGATATGGCTACACCTTC
CDR3aa: CSARESSGYGYTF